This TCR beta chain was recovered during a study of CD8+ T cells in alopecia areata. Study background: Treatment of the treated patients consisted of oral tofacitinib, 5 to 10 mg twice daily. The drug, tofacitinib, lasted 6 to 18 months, followed by 6 months off drug.

cDNA reverse transcribed from extracted RNA served as the sequencing template. Sequencing used immunoSEQ multiplex PCR; TCRdb keeps in-frame clones, though not all of them. The table includes a few hundred thousand clones, 67% detected once. Germline CDR1 and CDR2: MNHNS and SASEGT. V was shortened by 0 bases and J by 6 bases, with 12 bases between the two germline ends. This CDR3 has 15 residues. The sample holds one count of this clone. As yet, its antigen is unknown. Study findings and constraints: With patients, TCR sharing proved less clear than in mice, a difference possibly related to HLA.

The sample was CD4+ T cells sorted from blood, taken at week 0. This receptor was identified in a human donor with alopecia areata. The V call is TRBV6-1, the J call TRBJ1-5; weak D call: TRBD1 (5 bases). The CDR3 nucleotides read TGTGCCAGCAGTGAAGCGAAGGGGAGGGCTCAGCCCCAGCATTTT. Encoded protein: CASSEAKGRAQPQHF.